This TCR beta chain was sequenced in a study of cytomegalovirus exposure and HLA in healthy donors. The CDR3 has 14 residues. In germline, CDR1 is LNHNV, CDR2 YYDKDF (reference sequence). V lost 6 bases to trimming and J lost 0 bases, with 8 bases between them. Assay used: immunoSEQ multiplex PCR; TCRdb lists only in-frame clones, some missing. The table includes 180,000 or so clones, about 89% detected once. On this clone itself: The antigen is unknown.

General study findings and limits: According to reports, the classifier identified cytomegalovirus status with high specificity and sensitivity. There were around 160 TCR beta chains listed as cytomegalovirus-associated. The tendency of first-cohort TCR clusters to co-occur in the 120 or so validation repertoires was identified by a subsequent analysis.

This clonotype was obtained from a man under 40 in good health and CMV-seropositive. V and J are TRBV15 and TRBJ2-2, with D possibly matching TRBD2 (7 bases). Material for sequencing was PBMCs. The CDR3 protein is CATRGGPNTGELFF. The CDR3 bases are TGTGCCACCAGGGGGGGGCCGAACACCGGGGAGCTGTTTTTT.